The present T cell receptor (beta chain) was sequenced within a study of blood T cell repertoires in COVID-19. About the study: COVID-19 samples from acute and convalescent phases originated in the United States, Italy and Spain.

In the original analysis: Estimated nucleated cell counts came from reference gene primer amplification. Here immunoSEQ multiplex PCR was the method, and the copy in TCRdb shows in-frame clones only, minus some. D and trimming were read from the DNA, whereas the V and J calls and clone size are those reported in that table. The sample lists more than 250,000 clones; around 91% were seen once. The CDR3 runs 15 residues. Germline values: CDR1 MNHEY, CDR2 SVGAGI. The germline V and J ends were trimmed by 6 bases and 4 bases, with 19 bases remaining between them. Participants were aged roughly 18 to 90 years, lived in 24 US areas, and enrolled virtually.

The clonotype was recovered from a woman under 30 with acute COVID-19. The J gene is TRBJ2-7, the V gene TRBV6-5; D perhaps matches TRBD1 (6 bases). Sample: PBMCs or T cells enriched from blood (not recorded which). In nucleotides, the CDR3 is TGTGCCAGCAGACCACTGCCGGGACATAGATACGAGCAGTACTTC. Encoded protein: CASRPLPGHRYEQYF.